These 2 T cell receptor beta chains were sequenced from one sample in a study of T cells after yellow fever vaccination (dated by TCRdb to between 2018 and 2021). Receptor amplification or capture employed 5' RACE. Sequencing relied on an Illumina HiSeq 2500. TCRdb's own reprocessing of the public reads used fastp at Q25 and MiXCR and kept productive beta chains. Rows matching on CDR3 protein sequence are summarized as one entry with the most common DNA and genes. Counted in this sample were about 150,000 distinct CDR3 sequences; about 7% of them appeared once. The top ten constitute 0.5% to 0.65% of the sample. The treatment or condition label for this specimen denotes: live attenuated yellow fever vaccine strain. Sequenced material: CD4+ T cells sorted from PBMCs, taken 10 days after the yellow fever booster vaccination. These receptors were taken from a man aged 25 to 40 who received the YFV17D yellow fever vaccine.

This clonotype was counted ten times or more. The CDR3 protein is CSASGRNEQFF. DNA for the CDR3: TGCAGTGCTAGTGGCCGCAATGAGCAGTTCTTC. The chain links TRBV20-1 to TRBJ2-1; D is ambiguous. Germline V lookup: CDR1 DFQATT, CDR2 SNEGSKA (reference sequence). This CDR3 comprises 11 residues. Trimming removed 3 bases at V and 6 bases at J, with 6 bases between.

In its sample, this clonotype was seen many times. V and J are TRBV4-2 and TRBJ2-1; D not certain. There are 12 residues in the CDR3. CDR1 is LGHNA, CDR2 YNFKEQ, per germline. Trimming removed 0 bases from V and 7 bases from J, with 4 bases in between. The CDR3 sequence: CASSQDRNEQFF. The CDR3 DNA reads TGTGCCAGCAGCCAAGACCGAAATGAGCAGTTCTTC.